Reported below is one TCR beta chain. The CDR3 runs 13 residues. V lost 3 bases to trimming and J lost 2 bases, with 7 bases between them. Original handling: For nucleated cells, counts were estimated from reference gene primer amplification. This table comes from immunoSEQ multiplex PCR, and its TCRdb copy is limited to in-frame clones, with some not included. That table is the source of V, J and clone size, and D and trimming were worked out from the DNA. This table has roughly 21,000 clones, 83% appearing once. This sample stems from a study of blood T cell repertoires in COVID-19. Study at large: Some COVID-19 samples were acute and others convalescent; all came from the United States, Italy and Spain. T cells, B-cell-depleted T cells, or PBMCs supplied cDNA or gDNA.

The clonotype was recovered from a human donor in a cohort sampled during active COVID-19. Sequencing used peripheral blood. V is TRBV12-3 or TRBV12-4 and J is TRBJ1-2, with D possibly matching TRBD1 (5 bases). Here the CDR3 reads CASSLTVNYGYTF. The CDR3 DNA sequence: TGTGCCAGCAGTTTGACAGTGAACTATGGCTACACCTTC.